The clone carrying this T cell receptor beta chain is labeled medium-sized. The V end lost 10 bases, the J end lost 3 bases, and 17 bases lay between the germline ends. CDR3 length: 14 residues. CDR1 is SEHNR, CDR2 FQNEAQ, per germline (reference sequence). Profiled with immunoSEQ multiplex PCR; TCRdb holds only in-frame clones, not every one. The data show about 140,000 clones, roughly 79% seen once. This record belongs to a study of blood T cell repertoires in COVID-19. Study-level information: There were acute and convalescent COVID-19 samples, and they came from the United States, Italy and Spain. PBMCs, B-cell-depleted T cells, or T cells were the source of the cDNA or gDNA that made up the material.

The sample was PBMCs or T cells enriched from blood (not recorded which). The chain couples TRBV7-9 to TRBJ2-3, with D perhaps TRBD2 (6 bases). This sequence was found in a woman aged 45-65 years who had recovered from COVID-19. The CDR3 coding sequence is TGTGCCATGAGCTCCTCGGGAGAAACAGATACGCAGTATTTT. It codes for CAMSSSGETDTQYF.